Each of the 21 T cell receptor beta chains below was sequenced from the same sample in a study of blood T cell repertoires in COVID-19. Generated by immunoSEQ multiplex PCR, the TCRdb table keeps only in-frame clones and is missing some. The sample includes about 88,000 clones, around 90% of them seen just once. Sequencing used peripheral blood. These receptors were collected from a male donor with acute or convalescent COVID-19.

This clone was counted once. This sequence joins TRBV10-3 and TRBJ2-5, with 9 bases that match TRBD1. V lost 4 bases, J lost 2 bases, and 2 bases stayed unmatched. The CDR3 length is 14 residues. Per germline, CDR1 ENHRY and CDR2 SYGVKD. The CDR3 sequence: CAISAGTGQETQYF. DNA for the CDR3: TGTGCCATCAGTGCCGGGACAGGGCAAGAGACCCAGTACTTC.

The DNA of the CDR3 is TGTGCCACCACGTCCCAGGGCCTCCCTGGAAACACCATATATTTT. Amino acids: CATTSQGLPGNTIYF. The rearrangement uses TRBV6-5 and TRBJ1-3; D may be TRBD1 (5 bases). Germline CDR1 MNHEY, CDR2 SVGAGI. Trimming pared 10 bases from V and 2 bases from J, leaving 18 bases between. The CDR3 is 15 amino acids.

The chain links TRBV18 to TRBJ2-1; 9 bases agree with TRBD2. The ends lost 1 base at V and 8 bases at J; junction bases unmatched: 12. Germline V gene lookup returns CDR1 KGHSH and CDR2 LQKENI. This CDR3 has 17 residues. CDR3 protein: CASSPLIFAGGSHEQFF. The CDR3 DNA reads as TGTGCCAGCTCACCACTCATTTTTGCGGGGGGGAGCCATGAGCAGTTCTTC.

This chain connects TRBV6-1 to TRBJ2-3, with D perhaps TRBD2 (5 bases). This CDR3 has 14 residues. V was cut by 2 bases and J by 4 bases, with 10 bases left in between. Germline-derived CDR1 and CDR2 are MNHNS and SASEGT. The CDR3 sequence: CASSESGRPDTQYF. In nucleotides, the CDR3 is TGTGCCAGCAGTGAATCGGGGAGACCAGATACGCAGTATTTT.

The rearrangement joins TRBV5-1 to TRBJ1-6, with D perhaps TRBD1 (5 bases). The CDR3 covers 18 residues. Looked up from germline, CDR1 is SGHRS and CDR2 is YFSETQ. Trimming stripped 4 bases from V and 0 bases from J, with 17 bases between. The CDR3 nucleotides are TGCGCCAGCAGCCCGGAGGGGCCCCGGAGCTCCTATAATTCACCCCTCCACTTT. Residues: CASSPEGPRSSYNSPLHF.

The count of this clone is one. V usage is TRBV5-5 and J usage is TRBJ1-1, with 8 nucleotides matching TRBD1. The CDR3 consists of 16 residues. J was trimmed by 4 bases and V by 4 bases; bases with no gene match: 12. Germline CDR1 and CDR2: SGHKS and YYEKEE (reference sequence). The CDR3: CASSTGQGIKFTEAFF. CDR3 bases: TGTGCCAGCAGCACCGGACAGGGTATTAAATTCACTGAAGCTTTCTTT.

The chain carries TRBV5-1 and TRBJ1-1, with a weak D call TRBD1 (5 bases). The CDR3 runs to 15 residues. Germline V CDR1 and CDR2: SGHRS, YFSETQ. Trimming removed 0 bases from V and 3 bases from J, with 12 bases in between. The CDR3 protein is CASSLDPTGDTEAFF. The CDR3 DNA reads TGCGCCAGCAGCTTGGATCCCACGGGGGACACTGAAGCTTTCTTT. The full variable domain, its missing parts supplied by reference TRBV5-1 and TRBJ1-1, is KAGVTQTPRYLIKTRGQQVTLSCSPISGHRSVSWYQQTPGQGLQFLFEYFSETQRNKGNFPGRFSGRQFSNSRSEMNVSTLELGDSALYLCASSLDPTGDTEAFFGQGTRLTVV.

The DNA for the CDR3 is TGCGCCAGCAGCCCACAGGGTGGTGCGGAGAATTCACCCCTCCACTTT. Its translation is CASSPQGGAENSPLHF. This rearrangement joins TRBV5-1 to TRBJ1-6; D might be TRBD1 (6 bases). The V end lost 4 bases, the J end lost 7 bases, and 18 bases lay between the germline ends. CDR3 length: 16 residues. CDR1 and CDR2 from the germline V gene are SGHRS and YFSETQ.

In regard to this clone: At one end the junction does not follow the germline gene, possibly because of a read error. At the DNA level, this CDR3 is encoded by other sequences in the same sample as well. The V and J genes are TRBV10-3 and TRBJ1-2; D perhaps matches TRBD1 (6 bases). Germline V gene lookup returns CDR1 ENHRY and CDR2 SYGVKD. CDR3 size: 13 residues. The chain's CDR3 is CAISRTEGYGYTF. The CDR3 bases are TGTGCTATCAGCCGGACAGAAGGCTATGGCTACACCTTC.

The chain links TRBV18 to TRBJ2-1, with 9 positions matching TRBD2. The V gene's germline CDR1 is KGHSH and CDR2 LQKENI. The CDR3 covers 14 residues. The J segment lost 6 bases and the V segment lost 6 bases, leaving 6 bases of the junction unmatched. CDR3 in amino acids: CASSSSGGTNEQFF. Written as DNA, the CDR3 is TGTGCCAGCTCGAGTAGCGGGGGAACCAATGAGCAGTTCTTC.

This clone occurred once. The chain recombines TRBV5-1 with TRBJ1-1; D not certain. Trimming pared 0 bases from V and 1 base from J, leaving 7 bases between. Germline loops: CDR1 SGHRS, CDR2 YFSETQ. This CDR3 has 14 residues. DNA for the CDR3: TGCGCCAGCAGCTTGGGCAGTTCGAACACTGAAGCTTTCTTT. Its translation: CASSLGSSNTEAFF. Together with reference TRBV5-1 and TRBJ1-1, the CDR3 gives the full variable domain: KAGVTQTPRYLIKTRGQQVTLSCSPISGHRSVSWYQQTPGQGLQFLFEYFSETQRNKGNFPGRFSGRQFSNSRSEMNVSTLELGDSALYLCASSLGSSNTEAFFGQGTRLTVV.

The V gene is TRBV5-4, the J gene TRBJ2-7, with 14 bases identical to TRBD2. The CDR3 length is 16 residues. Germline assignment: CDR1 SGHNT and CDR2 YYREEE (reference sequence). Trimming at V came to 3 bases and at J to 2 bases, leaving 4 bases not matched to a gene. The CDR3 loop is CASSSGLAGAPYEQYF. The CDR3 nucleotides read TGTGCCAGCAGCTCGGGACTAGCGGGGGCCCCCTACGAGCAGTACTTC.

This sequence joins TRBV6-6 and TRBJ1-4; D unresolved. The V gene lost 5 bases and the J gene lost 0 bases, with 7 bases spanning the gap. CDR1 and CDR2 from the germline V gene are MNHNY and SVGAGI (reference sequence). This CDR3 contains 14 residues. CDR3: CASSTPSTNEKLFF. The CDR3 DNA follows: TGTGCCAGCAGTACACCCTCAACTAATGAAAAACTGTTTTTT.

This clone was counted once. The V gene is TRBV27, the J gene TRBJ1-6, with D unresolved. Trimming removed 3 bases from V and 9 bases from J, with 18 bases in between. This CDR3 has 16 residues. CDR1 and CDR2 from the germline V gene are MNHEY and SMNVEV (reference sequence). As DNA, the CDR3 is TGTGCCAGCAGTTTGGTCGGCGGAAGGGAGGGTTCACCCCTCCACTTT. The encoded protein is CASSLVGGREGSPLHF.

This clone showed up just once. This chain uses TRBV6-4 with TRBJ1-6; 8 positions match TRBD1. The CDR3 is 16 amino acids. Germline V gene sequence: CDR1 MRHNA, CDR2 SNTAGT. With 5 bases clipped from V and 3 bases from J, the junction kept 6 bases outside the gene matches. The CDR3 loop reads CASSSIQGGYNSPLHF. CDR3 bases: TGTGCCAGCAGTTCGATACAGGGGGGCTATAATTCACCCCTCCACTTT.

This chain connects TRBV10-3 to TRBJ2-5; TRBD2 might be the D (5 bases). The CDR3 contains 14 residues. V lost 5 bases, J lost 5 bases, and 15 bases lay in between. Germline V gene sequence: CDR1 ENHRY, CDR2 SYGVKD. The CDR3 nucleotides are TGTGCCATCAGTTCCCTAGTGGAGGCGGAGACCCAGTACTTC. This translates into CAISSLVEAETQYF.

The J gene is TRBJ2-5, the V gene TRBV10-3; 8 bases match TRBD2. V was clipped by 6 bases and J by 3 bases; unmatched bases: 6. Looked up from germline, CDR1 is ENHRY and CDR2 is SYGVKD. CDR3 size: 14 residues. The CDR3 nucleotides are TGTGCCATCAGGGGCGGGGGGCCCGAAGAGACCCAGTACTTC. This codes for CAIRGGGPEETQYF.

This chain connects TRBV6-6 to TRBJ2-2; 13 bases match TRBD2. The germline V gene encodes CDR1 MNHNY and CDR2 SVGAGI (reference sequence). The CDR3 consists of 16 residues. V lost 6 bases and J lost 8; bases outside the gene matches: 9. Here the CDR3 reads CASSLTSGGAGGELFF. In DNA, the CDR3 is TGTGCCAGCAGCCTCACTAGCGGGGGGGCCGGTGGGGAGCTGTTTTTT.

This sequence joins TRBV27 and TRBJ2-5; TRBD2 aligns across 7 bases. The CDR3 totals 15 residues. Germline loops: CDR1 MNHEY, CDR2 SMNVEV (reference sequence). With 5 bases clipped from V and 3 bases from J, the junction kept 9 bases outside the gene matches. This CDR3 reads CASSKSGTTEETQYF. CDR3 DNA sequence: TGTGCCAGCAGTAAGTCGGGGACTACGGAAGAGACCCAGTACTTC.

The rearrangement joins TRBV19 to TRBJ2-3; 8 bases are a match to TRBD2. The CDR3 contains 14 residues. CDR1 is LNHDA, CDR2 SQIVND, per germline (reference sequence). The junction had 4 bases not matched to a gene; V was cut back by 7 bases and J by 1 base. The CDR3 here is CASTPAGGTDTQYF. The CDR3 DNA follows: TGTGCCAGTACCCCAGCGGGGGGCACAGATACGCAGTATTTT.

The gene calls are TRBV19 and TRBJ1-4; D is uncertain. The CDR3 has 14 amino acids. V was shortened by 8 bases and J by 0 bases, with 10 bases between the two germline ends. CDR1 and CDR2 (germline): LNHDA, SQIVND (reference sequence). CDR3: CASCDHSTNEKLFF. Written as DNA, the CDR3 is TGTGCCAGTTGTGATCACTCAACTAATGAAAAACTGTTTTTT. Full variable domain (remainder filled in from reference TRBV19 and TRBJ1-4): DGGITQSPKYLFRKEGQNVTLSCEQNLNHDAMYWYRQDPGQGLRLIYYSQIVNDFQKGDIAEGYSVSREKKESFPLTVTSAQKNPTAFYLCASCDHSTNEKLFFGSGTQLSVL.